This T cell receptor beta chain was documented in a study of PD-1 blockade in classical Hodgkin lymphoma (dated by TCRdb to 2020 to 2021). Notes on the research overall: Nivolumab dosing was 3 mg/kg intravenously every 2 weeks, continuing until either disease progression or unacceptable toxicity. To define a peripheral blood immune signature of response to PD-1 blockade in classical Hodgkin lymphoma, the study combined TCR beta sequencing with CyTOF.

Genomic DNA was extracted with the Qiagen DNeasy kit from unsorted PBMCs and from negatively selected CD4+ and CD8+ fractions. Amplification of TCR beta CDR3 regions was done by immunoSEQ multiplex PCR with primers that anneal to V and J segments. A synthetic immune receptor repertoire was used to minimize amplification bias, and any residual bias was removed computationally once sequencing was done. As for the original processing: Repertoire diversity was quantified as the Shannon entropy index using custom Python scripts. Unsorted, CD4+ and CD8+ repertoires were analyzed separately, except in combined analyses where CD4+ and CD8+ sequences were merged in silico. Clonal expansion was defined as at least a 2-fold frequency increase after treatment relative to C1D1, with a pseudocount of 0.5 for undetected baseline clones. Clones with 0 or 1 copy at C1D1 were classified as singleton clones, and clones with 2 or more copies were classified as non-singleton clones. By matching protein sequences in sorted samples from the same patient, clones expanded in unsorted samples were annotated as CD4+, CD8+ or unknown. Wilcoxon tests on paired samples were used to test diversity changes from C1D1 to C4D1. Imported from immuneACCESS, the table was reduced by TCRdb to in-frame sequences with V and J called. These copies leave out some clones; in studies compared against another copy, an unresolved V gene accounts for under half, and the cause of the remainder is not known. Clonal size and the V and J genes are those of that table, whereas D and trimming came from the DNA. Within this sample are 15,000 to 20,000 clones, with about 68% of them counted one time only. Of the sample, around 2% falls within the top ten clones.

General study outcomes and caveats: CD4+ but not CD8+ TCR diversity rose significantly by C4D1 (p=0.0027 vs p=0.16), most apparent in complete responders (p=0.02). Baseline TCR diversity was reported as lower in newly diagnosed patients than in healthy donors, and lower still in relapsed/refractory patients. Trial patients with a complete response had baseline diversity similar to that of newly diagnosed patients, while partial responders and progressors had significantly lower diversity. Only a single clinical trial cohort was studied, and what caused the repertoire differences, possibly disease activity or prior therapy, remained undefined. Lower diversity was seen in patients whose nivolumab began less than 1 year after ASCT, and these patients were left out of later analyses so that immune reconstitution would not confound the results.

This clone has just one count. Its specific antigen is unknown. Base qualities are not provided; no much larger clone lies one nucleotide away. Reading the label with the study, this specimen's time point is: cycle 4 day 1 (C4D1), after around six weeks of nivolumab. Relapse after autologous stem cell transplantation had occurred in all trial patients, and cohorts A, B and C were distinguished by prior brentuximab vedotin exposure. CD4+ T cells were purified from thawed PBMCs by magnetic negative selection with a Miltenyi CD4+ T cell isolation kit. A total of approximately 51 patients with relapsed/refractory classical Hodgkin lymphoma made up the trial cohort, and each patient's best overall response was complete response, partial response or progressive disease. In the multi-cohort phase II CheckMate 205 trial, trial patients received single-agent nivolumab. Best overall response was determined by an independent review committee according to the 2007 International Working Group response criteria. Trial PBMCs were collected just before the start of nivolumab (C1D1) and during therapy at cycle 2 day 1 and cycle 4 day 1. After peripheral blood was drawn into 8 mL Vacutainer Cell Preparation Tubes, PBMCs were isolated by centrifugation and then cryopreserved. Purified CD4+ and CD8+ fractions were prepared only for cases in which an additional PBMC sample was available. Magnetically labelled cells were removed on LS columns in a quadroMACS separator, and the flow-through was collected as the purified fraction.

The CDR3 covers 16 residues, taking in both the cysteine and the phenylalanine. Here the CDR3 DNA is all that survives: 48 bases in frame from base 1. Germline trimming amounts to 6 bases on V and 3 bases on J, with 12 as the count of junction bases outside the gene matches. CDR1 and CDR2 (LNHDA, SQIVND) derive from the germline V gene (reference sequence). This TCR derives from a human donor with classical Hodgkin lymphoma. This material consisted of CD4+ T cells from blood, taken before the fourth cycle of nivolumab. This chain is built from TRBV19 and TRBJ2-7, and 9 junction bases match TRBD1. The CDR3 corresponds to CASSLTPGQGFYEQYF. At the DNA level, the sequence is TGTGCCAGTAGCCTTACCCCGGGACAGGGTTTCTACGAGCAGTACTTC.